Reported below is one TCR beta chain. Its antigen is unidentified. Trimming shortened V by 6 bases and J by 6 bases, and 14 bases separated the two germline ends. The CDR3 loop spans 14 amino acids. Germline assignment: CDR1 SGHTA and CDR2 FQGNSA. The data are from a study of response to subunit inactivated influenza vaccine. Study-level findings and limits: Every seasonal influenza vaccination brings in few new T cells, the authors suggested.

TCRdb used MiXCR to reprocess the RT-PCR reads, holding one entry per CDR3 protein. The sample includes 800,000 or so distinct CDR3 sequences, 21% seen only once; the top ten take 10%. The receptor was isolated from a man aged 45-60 years who received an inactivated influenza vaccine. The chain carries TRBV7-2 and TRBJ2-2; D is possibly TRBD2 (6 bases). The material was PBMCs from blood, obtained approximately 5 days after vaccination. CDR3 loop: CASSAGTSPGELFF. As DNA, the CDR3 is TGTGCCAGCAGTGCAGGGACTTCCCCCGGGGAGCTGTTTTTT.